These 17 T cell receptor beta chains originate from one sample sequenced in a study of PD-1 blockade in classical Hodgkin lymphoma. Sequenced by immunoSEQ multiplex PCR; TCRdb stores in-frame clones only, minus some. In the table there are about 40,000 clones, 55% to 75% of which are singletons. Every one of the patients relapsed after autologous stem cell transplantation (brentuximab vedotin exposure was variable). The sample here was peripheral blood mononuclear cells (PBMCs), taken at baseline. The source is a human donor with classical Hodgkin lymphoma.

V is TRBV9 and J is TRBJ1-2; weak D call: TRBD1 (5 bases). The CDR3 contains 14 residues. V lost 4 bases to trimming and J lost 4 bases, with 14 bases between them. Germline CDR1 is SGDLS and CDR2 is YYNGEE. In DNA form, the CDR3 reads TGTGCCAGCAGCTCACCGGGGCAGAGCTATGGCTACACCTTC. It translates to CASSSPGQSYGYTF.

The V and J genes are TRBV6-5 and TRBJ1-1; D is perhaps TRBD1 (5 bases). The CDR3 runs 16 residues. CDR1 and CDR2 (germline): MNHEY, SVGAGI. The germline V and J ends were trimmed by 2 bases and 0 bases, with 13 bases remaining between them. Written as DNA, the CDR3 is TGTGCCAGCAGTTACGATGGGGCTGGGATGAACACTGAAGCTTTCTTT. Protein: CASSYDGAGMNTEAFF.

The V gene is TRBV6-6, the J gene TRBJ1-2; the D is unclear. CDR3 length: 13 residues. CDR1 and CDR2 from the germline V gene are MNHNY and SVGAGI (reference sequence). V lost 2 bases and J lost 4, with 8 bases in between. This CDR3 reads CASSYDGLYGYTF. Here the CDR3 DNA reads TGTGCCAGCAGTTACGACGGGCTCTATGGCTACACCTTC.

This clone is labeled medium-sized (0.01 to 0.1%). The chain joins TRBV20-1 to TRBJ1-1, with 9 bases that match TRBD1. Losses at the gene ends were 2 bases for V and 11 bases for J; bases not matched to a gene: 3. The germline V gene encodes CDR1 DFQATT and CDR2 SNEGSKA (reference sequence). The CDR3 runs 11 residues. The CDR3 is CSARWTGAAFF. The CDR3 DNA reads as TGCAGTGCTAGATGGACAGGGGCGGCTTTCTTT.

This chain connects TRBV5-6 to TRBJ2-1; D not certain. The CDR3 sequence is 12 residues long. Trimming cost V 0 bases and J 6 bases, with 4 bases left between them. CDR1 is SGHDT, CDR2 YYEEEE, per germline. The CDR3 DNA is TGTGCCAGCAGCTTGGCTGCCAATGAGCAGTTCTTC. Its protein product is CASSLAANEQFF. Full variable domain (outside the CDR3, taken from reference TRBV5-6 and TRBJ2-1): DAGVTQSPTHLIKTRGQQVTLRCSPKSGHDTVSWYQQALGQGPQFIFQYYEEEERQRGNFPDRFSGHQFPNYSSELNVNALLLGDSALYLCASSLAANEQFFGPGTRLTVL.

The chain links TRBV19 to TRBJ1-1; no clear D. V dropped 7 bases and J dropped 2 bases, with 14 bases sitting between them. CDR1 is LNHDA, CDR2 SQIVND, per germline (reference sequence). CDR3 length: 14 amino acids. CDR3 DNA: TGTGCCAGTACCCTCGGTCAGATTAACACTGAAGCTTTCTTT. Translation gives CASTLGQINTEAFF.

V usage is TRBV2 and J usage is TRBJ2-2; no clear D gene. The CDR3 totals 13 residues. Germline V gene sequence: CDR1 SNHLY, CDR2 FYNNEI. Between the trimmed V and J ends, which lost 1 base and 5 bases, there was a span of 5 bases. The CDR3 sequence is CASSEGQTGELFF. The CDR3 DNA reads as TGTGCCAGCAGTGAAGGGCAAACCGGGGAGCTGTTTTTT.

The sample holds a few counts of this clone. V gene TRBV6-5 combines with J gene TRBJ2-3, with D hard to call. The CDR3 consists of 12 residues. Trimming took off 8 bases at V and 11 bases at J, with 17 bases between the two ends. In germline, CDR1 is MNHEY, CDR2 SVGAGI. The CDR3, as DNA: TGTGCCAGCTCCCTGAACTCCGTGGAGCAGTATTTT. This gives the protein CASSLNSVEQYF.

This clone is labeled medium-sized. The CDR3 DNA is TGCGCCAGCAGCTTGGGCCTGGGGGAGGACTATGGCTACACCTTC. This sequence encodes CASSLGLGEDYGYTF. The chain couples TRBV5-1 to TRBJ1-2; maybe TRBD1 (5 bases). Trimming cost V 0 bases and J 3 bases, with 12 bases left between them. The CDR3 contains 15 residues. From germline, CDR1 is SGHRS and CDR2 YFSETQ.

This clone was seen a few times. The rearrangement links TRBV7-3 to TRBJ2-1; D possibly uses TRBD1 or TRBD2 (5 bases each). Trimming shortened V by 2 bases and J by 8 bases, and 16 bases separated the two germline ends. CDR3 length: 15 amino acids. Germline assignment: CDR1 SGHTA and CDR2 FQGTGA. The CDR3 sequence: CASSLGWGSKYEQFF. The CDR3 nucleotides read TGTGCCAGCAGCTTAGGTTGGGGGAGTAAGTATGAGCAGTTCTTC.

The chain has TRBV7-6 and TRBJ2-1; TRBD2 matches at 9 bases. Losses at the gene ends were 4 bases for V and 10 bases for J; bases not matched to a gene: 14. The CDR3 covers 16 residues. Germline V gene lookup returns CDR1 SGHVS and CDR2 FNYEAQ. Here the CDR3 reads CASSSPVKAGGEEQFF. The CDR3 DNA reads as TGTGCCAGCAGCTCCCCGGTAAAAGCGGGGGGCGAGGAGCAGTTCTTC.

The gene calls are TRBV5-1 and TRBJ1-2, with 7 nucleotides matching TRBD1. CDR1 is SGHRS, CDR2 YFSETQ, per germline. The CDR3 totals 14 residues. V trimming: 4 bases; J trimming: 3 bases; junction bases outside the gene matches: 6. The CDR3 reads CASSRGTADYGYTF. In DNA form, the CDR3 reads TGCGCCAGCAGCCGGGGGACAGCTGACTATGGCTACACCTTC. The full variable domain, with the rest looked up from reference TRBV5-1 and TRBJ1-2, is KAGVTQTPRYLIKTRGQQVTLSCSPISGHRSVSWYQQTPGQGLQFLFEYFSETQRNKGNFPGRFSGRQFSNSRSEMNVSTLELGDSALYLCASSRGTADYGYTFGSGTRLTVV.

This sequence joins TRBV4-2 and TRBJ2-1; either TRBD1 or TRBD2 may fit D (5 bases each). Deletions cut 0 bases from V and 5 bases from J, with 11 bases between. Germline V gene lookup returns CDR1 LGHNA and CDR2 YNFKEQ. The CDR3 length is 15 residues. The CDR3 protein is CASSQDWDLDNEQFF. The CDR3 nucleotides are TGTGCCAGCAGCCAAGACTGGGACCTTGACAATGAGCAGTTCTTC.

The chain recombines TRBV27 with TRBJ1-5; possible D gene TRBD1, 6 bases. V lost 6 bases and J lost 7, with 19 bases in between. The germline CDR1 and CDR2 sequences are MNHEY and SMNVEV (reference sequence). CDR3 length equals 15 residues. The CDR3 sequence: CASSRRGGGGQPQHF. CDR3 nucleotide sequence: TGTGCCAGCAGCCGGAGGGGGGGAGGAGGGCAGCCCCAGCATTTT.

This sequence joins TRBV5-1 and TRBJ1-2; no firm D call. CDR1 is SGHRS and CDR2 is YFSETQ in the germline V gene. The length of the CDR3 is 12 residues. V lost 2 bases and J lost 6, with 8 bases in between. The DNA of the CDR3 is TGCGCCAGCAGCTTAACCCTGAATGGCTACACCTTC. Translation gives CASSLTLNGYTF. Full variable domain (missing parts from reference TRBV5-1 and TRBJ1-2): KAGVTQTPRYLIKTRGQQVTLSCSPISGHRSVSWYQQTPGQGLQFLFEYFSETQRNKGNFPGRFSGRQFSNSRSEMNVSTLELGDSALYLCASSLTLNGYTFGSGTRLTVV.

A remark on this clone: Mismatch with germline at one junction end may stem from a read error. This chain joins TRBV5-1 and TRBJ1-1; D call uncertain. Germline V gene lookup returns CDR1 SGHRS and CDR2 YFSETQ. This CDR3 region has 14 residues. CDR3 coding DNA: TGTGCCAGCAGCTTGAGGCACGGGAACACTGAAGCTTTCTTT. Translation gives CASSLRHGNTEAFF.

V is TRBV28 and J is TRBJ1-2; D is possibly TRBD1 (6 bases). Per germline, CDR1 MDHEN and CDR2 SYDVKM. The V end was cut by 2 bases, the J end by 8 bases, with 18 bases between. The CDR3 has 15 residues. The CDR3 region has the DNA TGTGCCAGCAGTTTAAGCGGGGGCGTAACTAGCGGCTACACCTTC. This codes for CASSLSGGVTSGYTF.